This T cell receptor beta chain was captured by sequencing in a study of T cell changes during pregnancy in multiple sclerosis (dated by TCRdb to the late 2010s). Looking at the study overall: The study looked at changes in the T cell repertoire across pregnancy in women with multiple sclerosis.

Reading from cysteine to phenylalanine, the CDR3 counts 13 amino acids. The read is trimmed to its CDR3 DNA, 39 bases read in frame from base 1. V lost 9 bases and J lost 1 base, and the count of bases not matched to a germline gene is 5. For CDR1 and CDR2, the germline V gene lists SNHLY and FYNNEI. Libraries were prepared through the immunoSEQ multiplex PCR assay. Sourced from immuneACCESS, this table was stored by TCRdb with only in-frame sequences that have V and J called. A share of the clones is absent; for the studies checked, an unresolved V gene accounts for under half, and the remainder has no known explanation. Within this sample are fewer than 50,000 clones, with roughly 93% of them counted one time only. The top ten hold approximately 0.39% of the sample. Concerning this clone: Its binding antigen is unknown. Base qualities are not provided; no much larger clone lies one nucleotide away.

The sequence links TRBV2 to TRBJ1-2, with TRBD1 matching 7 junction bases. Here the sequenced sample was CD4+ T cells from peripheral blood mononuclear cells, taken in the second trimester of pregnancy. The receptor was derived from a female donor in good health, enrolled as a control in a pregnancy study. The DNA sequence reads TGTGCCAGTCCTGGGGACAGTAACTATGGCTACACCTTC. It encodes CASPGDSNYGYTF.